This T cell receptor (beta chain) was identified in a study of metastatic and nonmetastatic thyroid tumors (dated by TCRdb to 2019 to 2021). Looking at the study overall: Repertoires from peripheral blood and from tumor or nodule tissue samples of malignant and benign thyroid patients were compared. Overall results and qualifications from the work: In both blood and tumor samples, TCR beta diversity was reported to be significantly higher in malignant tumors than in benign nodules.

By its share of the sample, this clone is medium-sized (0.01 to 0.1%). Which antigen it targets is not known. The sample holds no much larger clone one base away, and base qualities are not on file. Library method: PCR. The instrument given in TCRdb is Illumina HiSeq 4000. High-throughput sequencing was used to profile the TCR beta-chain CDR3 region of every patient. In the source study's methods: CDR3 differences across clinicopathological groups were used to build a classifier for discriminating distant-metastatic papillary thyroid cancer patients. The Shannon index was used to assess repertoire diversity, and the Morisita-Horn index was used to assess tumor-blood repertoire similarity. Using fastp trimming at Q25 and MiXCR clonotype assembly, TCRdb reanalyzed the public sequencing data and kept in-frame beta chains. The V and J calls shown here were made by TCRdb, not taken from the authors' results. Recorded for this sample are 25,000 to 35,000 clones; roughly 15% of them occurred a single time. Together, the top ten hold approximately 4.5% of the sample.

Before undergoing thyroid surgery, none of the patients had been given any kind of treatment. Using T-cell receptor beta sequencing, the study looked back at clinical samples from patients collected from about 2011 to 2018. The sequenced sample was blood. The sequence came from a female donor with papillary thyroid cancer or a benign thyroid nodule (not recorded which). Some clones in this sample may be carry-over from other donors' samples.

The CDR3 in this case is CASSDATDTQYF. The nucleotide sequence is given as TGCGCCAGCAGTGATGCCACAGATACGCAGTATTTT. Recombination joined TRBV10-1 with TRBJ2-3; the D gene is not confidently resolved. CDR1 WNHNN and CDR2 SYGVQD were looked up in the germline V gene (reference sequence). Trimming at the junction amounts to 3 bases on V and 2 bases on J, and the germline ends lie 3 bases apart. The CDR3 numbers 12 residues from cysteine through phenylalanine. The retained sequence is limited to the CDR3, 36 bases, with the frame set at the first base.